This entry lists 26 T cell receptor beta chains sequenced from one sample in a study of cytomegalovirus exposure and HLA in healthy donors. With 60 Vbeta and 13 Jbeta primers, the PCR was carried out. Assay used: immunoSEQ multiplex PCR; TCRdb lists only in-frame clones, some missing. The profile shows about 130,000 clones, less than 10% of them singletons. Sequences were obtained from PBMCs. The receptor source for this set is a man in his forties or fifties in good health and CMV-seronegative.

This chain uses TRBV5-1 with TRBJ2-1; 13 positions match TRBD2. The germline V gene has CDR1 SGHRS and CDR2 YFSETQ. Unmatched junction bases numbered 2, after V lost 4 bases and J lost 7 bases. The CDR3 consists of 14 residues. The CDR3 loop reads CASSRTSGRNEQFF. The CDR3 nucleotides are TGCGCCAGCAGCCGGACTAGCGGGAGAAATGAGCAGTTCTTC.

The J gene is TRBJ2-7, the V gene TRBV6-6; 7 nucleotides match TRBD1. The length of the CDR3 is 15 residues. The V gene's germline CDR1 is MNHNY and CDR2 SVGAGI (reference sequence). The V and J ends lost 0 bases and 3 bases, in that order; junction bases with no gene match: 5. The CDR3 loop reads CASSYSGRGFYEQYF. The CDR3 DNA reads TGTGCCAGCAGTTACTCGGGCAGGGGGTTCTACGAGCAGTACTTC.

CDR3 DNA: TGTGCCATCGGTTTAGGACAATACACAGATACGCAGTATTTT. Amino acids: CAIGLGQYTDTQYF. V and J are TRBV28 and TRBJ2-3, with D possibly being TRBD1 (5 bases). The CDR3 sequence is 14 residues long. Germline lookup yields CDR1 MDHEN and CDR2 SYDVKM. Trimming left V 10 bases short and J 2 bases short, with 16 bases between.

This clone has only a few counts. The chain employs TRBV30 and TRBJ1-4; D is unresolved. Between the trimmed V and J ends, which lost 3 bases and 0 bases, there was a span of 8 bases. This CDR3 is 14 amino acids long. CDR1 GTSNPN and CDR2 SVGIG come from the germline V gene (reference sequence). CDR3 in amino acids: CAWRFTTTNEKLFF. The CDR3 region has the DNA TGTGCCTGGAGGTTTACTACAACTAATGAAAAACTGTTTTTT.

The V call is TRBV6-1, the J call TRBJ2-4; TRBD1 is a possible D gene (6 bases). Trimming pared 5 bases from V and 10 bases from J, leaving 9 bases between. CDR1 is MNHNS and CDR2 is SASEGT in the germline V gene. The CDR3 is 11 amino acids. For the CDR3, the DNA is TGTGCCAGCAGTCTCCAGGGGATTCAGTACTTC. It is translated as CASSLQGIQYF.

This clone was counted between two and nine times. This chain joins TRBV7-6 and TRBJ2-1; 12 positions agree with TRBD2. The germline V gene encodes CDR1 SGHVS and CDR2 FNYEAQ. The CDR3 has 15 amino acids. The V gene end was trimmed by 4 bases and the J gene end by 4 bases; junction bases not matched to a gene: 2. CDR3: CASSSSGGAYNEQFF. Written as DNA, the CDR3 is TGTGCCAGCAGCTCTAGCGGGGGGGCGTACAATGAGCAGTTCTTC.

This clone was counted a few times. The chain has TRBV6-5 and TRBJ2-1; no reliable D call. V was shortened by 6 bases and J by 5 bases, with 8 bases between the two germline ends. The V gene's germline CDR1 is MNHEY and CDR2 SVGAGI. The CDR3 is made up of 12 amino acids. CDR3 residues: CASRRLNNEQFF. The CDR3 DNA sequence: TGTGCCAGCAGGCGACTTAACAATGAGCAGTTCTTC.

The V call is TRBV10-3, the J call TRBJ1-4; TRBD1 aligns across 9 bases. The CDR3 has 13 amino acids. J was trimmed by 8 bases and V by 6 bases; bases with no gene match: 4. Germline V lookup: CDR1 ENHRY, CDR2 SYGVKD. In DNA form, the CDR3 reads TGTGCCATCAGGGGACAGGGTGGAGAAAAACTGTTTTTT. It encodes CAIRGQGGEKLFF.

The chain couples TRBV7-8 to TRBJ2-5, with a weak D call TRBD2 (6 bases). Between the trimmed V and J ends, which lost 1 base and 5 bases, there was a span of 17 bases. CDR3 size: 16 residues. Germline lookup yields CDR1 SGHVS and CDR2 FQNEAQ. CDR3 in amino acids: CASSLGRLVWGETQYF. The CDR3 DNA is TGTGCCAGCAGCTTAGGAAGACTAGTCTGGGGGGAGACCCAGTACTTC.

The V call is TRBV28, the J call TRBJ1-3; D might be TRBD1 (5 bases). The CDR3 covers 15 residues. CDR1 is MDHEN and CDR2 is SYDVKM in the germline V gene. V was pared by 2 bases and J by 8 bases, with 16 bases between. CDR3 sequence reads: CASSLKVGGRDTIYF. The CDR3 DNA sequence: TGTGCCAGCAGTTTAAAAGTTGGGGGGAGGGACACCATATATTTT.

CDR3 residues: CASTLAVAGGPNEQYF. CDR3 nucleotides: TGTGCCAGCACCCTAGCCGTAGCGGGAGGCCCCAACGAGCAGTACTTC. The chain couples TRBV2 to TRBJ2-7, with 10 positions matching TRBD2. CDR3 length equals 16 residues. The germline gives CDR1 SNHLY, CDR2 FYNNEI. The trim removed 7 bases at V and 5 bases at J, leaving 14 bases unmatched.

This clone was seen more than once but under ten times. The chain employs TRBV27 and TRBJ2-5, with unresolved D. This CDR3 has 15 residues. V was clipped by 0 bases and J by 0 bases, with 8 bases between them. CDR1 is MNHEY, CDR2 SMNVEV, per germline (reference sequence). CDR3 sequence reads: CASSLSSTNQETQYF. CDR3 coding DNA: TGTGCCAGCAGTTTATCGAGCACCAACCAAGAGACCCAGTACTTC.

The rearrangement joins TRBV18 to TRBJ1-2; tentatively, D is TRBD1 (6 bases). With 2 bases removed from V and 6 bases from J, the gap between germline ends came to 16 bases. The CDR3 sequence is 15 residues long. Per the germline V gene, CDR1 is KGHSH and CDR2 is LQKENI. This chain's CDR3 is CASSPDHRVGNGYTF. CDR3 DNA sequence: TGTGCCAGCTCACCAGACCACAGGGTGGGGAATGGCTACACCTTC. The whole variable domain, remainder taken from reference TRBV18 and TRBJ1-2, is NAGVMQNPRHLVRRRGQEARLRCSPMKGHSHVYWYRQLPEEGLKFMVYLQKENIIDESGMPKERFSAEFPKEGPSILRIQQVVRGDSAAYFCASSPDHRVGNGYTFGSGTRLTVV.

This clone was counted only a few times. This chain's CDR3 is CAWSVGATTNEKLFF. The CDR3 nucleotides are TGTGCCTGGAGTGTAGGGGCAACAACTAATGAAAAACTGTTTTTT. The chain employs TRBV30 and TRBJ1-4; TRBD1 might be the D (5 bases). CDR3 length: 15 amino acids. Germline values: CDR1 GTSNPN, CDR2 SVGIG (reference sequence). Trimming removed 0 bases at V and 0 bases at J, with 8 bases between.

Of note for this clone: A junction end diverges from the germline sequence, so it may reflect a read error. The genes are TRBV7-9 and TRBJ1-2; D unresolved. The CDR3 covers 15 residues. The germline gives CDR1 SEHNR, CDR2 FQNEAQ (reference sequence). The CDR3 reads CASSFSTGINYDYTF. Here the CDR3 DNA reads TGTGCCAGCAGCTTTTCTACGGGTATAAACTATGACTACACCTTC.

This chain joins TRBV28 and TRBJ2-5, with a tentative D call TRBD1 (6 bases). The CDR3 has 15 residues. Germline V CDR1 and CDR2: MDHEN, SYDVKM. V was clipped by 2 bases and J by 0 bases, with 10 bases between them. The CDR3: CASSLEQGNQETQYF. CDR3 in DNA: TGTGCCAGCAGTTTAGAACAGGGAAACCAAGAGACCCAGTACTTC.

This clone was counted only a few times. In the same sample, other DNA sequences code for this CDR3. The V call is TRBV10-1, the J call TRBJ1-1, with D maybe TRBD1 (5 bases). The CDR3 is made up of 13 amino acids. With 6 bases removed from V and 0 bases from J, the gap between germline ends came to 8 bases. Germline V gene data show CDR1 as WNHNN and CDR2 as SYGVQD (reference sequence). The CDR3 here is CASSGQLNTEAFF. The CDR3 DNA reads TGCGCCAGCAGCGGACAACTGAACACTGAAGCTTTCTTT.

The rearrangement links TRBV18 to TRBJ2-5; 14 nucleotides agree with TRBD2. CDR3 size: 20 residues. Germline CDR1 KGHSH, CDR2 LQKENI. Losses at the gene ends were 4 bases for V and 2 bases for J; bases not matched to a gene: 15. CDR3 protein: CASSLFSGTSGSGSQETQYF. The CDR3 nucleotides are TGTGCCAGCTCACTCTTTTCCGGGACTAGCGGGAGTGGTAGTCAAGAGACCCAGTACTTC. Filled out from reference TRBV18 and TRBJ2-5, the complete variable domain reads NAGVMQNPRHLVRRRGQEARLRCSPMKGHSHVYWYRQLPEEGLKFMVYLQKENIIDESGMPKERFSAEFPKEGPSILRIQQVVRGDSAAYFCASSLFSGTSGSGSQETQYFGPGTRLLVL.

This chain links TRBV2 with TRBJ1-5, with D uncertain. CDR3 length equals 16 residues. V dropped 2 bases and J dropped 0 bases, with 11 bases sitting between them. Germline V gene sequence: CDR1 SNHLY, CDR2 FYNNEI. The CDR3 DNA reads TGTGCCAGCAGTGAAAGCCCGGGGAATAGCAATCAGCCCCAGCATTTT. It yields the protein CASSESPGNSNQPQHF.

The chain recombines TRBV19 with TRBJ1-3; a weak D match, TRBD1 (5 bases). Germline values: CDR1 LNHDA, CDR2 SQIVND (reference sequence). CDR3 size: 14 residues. V was trimmed by 6 bases and J by 0 bases, leaving 9 bases between them. CDR3 amino acids: CASRTVGSGNTIYF. The CDR3 DNA follows: TGTGCCAGTAGGACAGTGGGCTCTGGAAACACCATATATTTT.

The chain recombines TRBV19 with TRBJ1-5; unclear D gene. V lost 7 bases to trimming and J lost 2 bases, with 9 bases between them. The germline CDR1 and CDR2 sequences are LNHDA and SQIVND (reference sequence). The CDR3 extends over 13 amino acids. CDR3 sequence (DNA): TGTGCCAGTACCCCCGGGGGCAATCAGCCCCAGCATTTT. Translated: CASTPGGNQPQHF.

The chain recombines TRBV4-1 with TRBJ1-1; D gene uncertain. The CDR3 spans 14 residues. The germline V gene encodes CDR1 MGHRA and CDR2 YSYEKL. V lost 0 bases, J lost 4 bases, and 9 bases lay in between. CDR3 coding DNA: TGCGCCAGCAGCCAAGAAGGGCGGGGCACTGAAGCTTTCTTT. Residues: CASSQEGRGTEAFF.

The chain combines TRBV1 with TRBJ2-5; whether TRBD2, the table's D call, matches the DNA was not checked. TRBV1 is termed a pseudogene. This CDR3 has 15 residues. CDR3 sequence reads: CTSSQDEGGKETQYF. CDR3 coding DNA: TGCACCAGCAGCCAAGATGAGGGCGGTAAAGAGACCCAGTACTTC.

This clone was recorded a few times. This rearrangement joins TRBV5-1 to TRBJ2-1; 7 nucleotides agree with TRBD2. V dropped 7 bases and J dropped 9; count of bases not matched to a gene: 7. The V gene's germline CDR1 is SGHRS and CDR2 YFSETQ. CDR3 size: 12 residues. This CDR3 reads CASSTGGSEQFF. Here the CDR3 DNA reads TGCGCCAGCTCAACCGGGGGGAGTGAGCAGTTCTTC.

The CDR3 loop is CASSLAPPGLAAQEQYF. The CDR3 region has the DNA TGTGCCAGCAGCTTAGCCCCCCCGGGACTAGCGGCCCAGGAGCAGTACTTC. V usage is TRBV7-2 and J usage is TRBJ2-7; 11 nucleotides agree with TRBD2. This CDR3 spans 17 amino acids. CDR1 SGHTA and CDR2 FQGNSA come from the germline V gene. J lost 7 bases, V lost 0 bases, and 11 bases had no gene match.

This chain connects TRBV2 to TRBJ2-7; possible D gene TRBD1, 5 bases. Germline CDR1 SNHLY, CDR2 FYNNEI. The germline V and J ends were trimmed by 6 bases and 3 bases, with 9 bases remaining between them. The CDR3 covers 12 residues. CDR3 region: CASSRTIYEQYF. The CDR3 nucleotides read TGTGCCAGCAGCCGGACAATCTACGAGCAGTACTTC.